This T cell receptor beta chain was recovered during a study of Ad26.COV2.S vaccination and SARS-CoV-2 variants. Measured with immunoSEQ multiplex PCR; TCRdb has only the in-frame clones, and not every one. The sample holds a few hundred thousand clones, around 88% seen once. Treatment meaning: roughly 20 received Ad26.COV2.S at low or high dose, single or two shots; about 5 received placebo; per-sample allocation not given. Sampling took place 63 days after the first vaccine or placebo injection. The CDR3 loop spans 16 amino acids. Germline V gene sequence: CDR1 SGHNT, CDR2 YYREEE (reference sequence). V was cut by 0 bases and J by 2 bases, with 14 bases left in between.

This chain links TRBV5-4 with TRBJ1-2; weak D call: TRBD1 (5 bases). This TCR was recovered from a person aged 18-65 years who received the Ad26.COV2.S COVID-19 vaccine or a placebo. The specimen was peripheral blood, collected in a trial of Ad26.COV2.S vaccine versus placebo. Here the CDR3 reads CASSLASWGGNYGYTF. As DNA, the CDR3 is TGTGCCAGCAGCTTGGCTTCTTGGGGCGGGAACTATGGCTACACCTTC.